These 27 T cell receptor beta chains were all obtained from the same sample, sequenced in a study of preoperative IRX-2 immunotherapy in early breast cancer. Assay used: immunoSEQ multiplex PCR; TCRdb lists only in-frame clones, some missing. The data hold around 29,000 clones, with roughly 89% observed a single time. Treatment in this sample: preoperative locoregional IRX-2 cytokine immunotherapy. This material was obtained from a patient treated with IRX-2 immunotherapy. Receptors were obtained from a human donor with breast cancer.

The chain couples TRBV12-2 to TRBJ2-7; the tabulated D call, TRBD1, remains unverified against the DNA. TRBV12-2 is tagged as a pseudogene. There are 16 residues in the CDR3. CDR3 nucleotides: TGTGCAAGTCGCTTACCAGACCAGGGAATCTCCTACGAGCAGTACTTC. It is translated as CASRLPDQGISYEQYF.

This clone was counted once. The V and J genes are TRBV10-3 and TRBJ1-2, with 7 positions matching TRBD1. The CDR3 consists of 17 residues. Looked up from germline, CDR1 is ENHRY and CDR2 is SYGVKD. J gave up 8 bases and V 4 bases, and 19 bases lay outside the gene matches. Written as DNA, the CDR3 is TGTGCCATCAGTGGAACTGGACTCCTAGACAGGGCTGGGGGCTACACCTTC. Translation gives CAISGTGLLDRAGGYTF.

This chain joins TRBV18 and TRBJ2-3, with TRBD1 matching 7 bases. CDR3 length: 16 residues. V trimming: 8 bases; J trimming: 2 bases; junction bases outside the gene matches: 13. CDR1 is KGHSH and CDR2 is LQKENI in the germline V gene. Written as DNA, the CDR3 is TGTGCCAGCAGCGCGGAGACAGGGTTTGTCACAGATACGCAGTATTTT. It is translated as CASSAETGFVTDTQYF.

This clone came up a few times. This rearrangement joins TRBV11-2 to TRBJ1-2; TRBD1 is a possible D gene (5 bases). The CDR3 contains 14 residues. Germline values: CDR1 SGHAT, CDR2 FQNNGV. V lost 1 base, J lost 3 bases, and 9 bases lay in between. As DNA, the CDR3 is TGTGCCAGCAGCTTAGGAGGGACGGACTATGGCTACACCTTC. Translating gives CASSLGGTDYGYTF.

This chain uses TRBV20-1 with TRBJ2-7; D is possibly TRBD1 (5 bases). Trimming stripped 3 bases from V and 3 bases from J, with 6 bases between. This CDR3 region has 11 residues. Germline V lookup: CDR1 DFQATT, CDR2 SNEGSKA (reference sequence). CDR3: CSARDNYEQYF. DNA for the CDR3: TGCAGTGCTAGGGACAACTACGAGCAGTACTTC.

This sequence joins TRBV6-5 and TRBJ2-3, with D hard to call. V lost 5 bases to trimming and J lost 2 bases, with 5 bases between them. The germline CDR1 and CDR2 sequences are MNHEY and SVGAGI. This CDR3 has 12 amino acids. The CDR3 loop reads CASSTATDTQYF. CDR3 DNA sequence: TGTGCCAGCAGTACCGCCACAGATACGCAGTATTTT.

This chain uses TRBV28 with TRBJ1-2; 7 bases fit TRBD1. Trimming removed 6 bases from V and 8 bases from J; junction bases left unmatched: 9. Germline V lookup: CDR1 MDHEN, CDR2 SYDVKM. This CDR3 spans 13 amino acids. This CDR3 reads CASRFPGGQGYTF. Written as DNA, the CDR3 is TGTGCCAGCAGGTTCCCAGGGGGGCAGGGCTACACCTTC.

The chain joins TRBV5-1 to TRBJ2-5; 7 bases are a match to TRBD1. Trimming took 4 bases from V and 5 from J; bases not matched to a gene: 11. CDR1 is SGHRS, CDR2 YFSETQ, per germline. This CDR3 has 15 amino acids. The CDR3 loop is CASSALTGNEETQYF. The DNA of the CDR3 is TGCGCCAGCAGCGCCTTGACAGGGAACGAGGAGACCCAGTACTTC.

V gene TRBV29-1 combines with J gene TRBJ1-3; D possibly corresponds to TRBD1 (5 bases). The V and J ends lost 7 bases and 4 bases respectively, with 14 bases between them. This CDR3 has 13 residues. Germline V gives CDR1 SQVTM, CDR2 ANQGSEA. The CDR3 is CSAAQVEGNTIYF. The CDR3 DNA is TGCAGCGCCGCACAGGTGGAGGGAAACACCATATATTTT.

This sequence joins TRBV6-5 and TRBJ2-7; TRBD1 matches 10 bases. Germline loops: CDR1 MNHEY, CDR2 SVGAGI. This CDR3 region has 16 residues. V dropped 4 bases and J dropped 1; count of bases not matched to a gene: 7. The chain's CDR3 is CASSFSTGGASYEQYF. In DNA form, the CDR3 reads TGTGCCAGCAGTTTCTCGACAGGGGGCGCGTCCTACGAGCAGTACTTC.

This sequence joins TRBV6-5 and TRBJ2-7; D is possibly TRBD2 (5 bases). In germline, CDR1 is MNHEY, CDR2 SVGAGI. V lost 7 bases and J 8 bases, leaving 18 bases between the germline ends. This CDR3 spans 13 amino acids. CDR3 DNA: TGTGCCAGCATCGAGTCGGGATCTGCGCAGCAGTACTTC. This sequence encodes CASIESGSAQQYF.

CDR3 region: CASSRTSWETQYF. DNA of the CDR3: TGTGCCAGCAGTCGGACCTCGTGGGAGACCCAGTACTTC. This chain connects TRBV28 to TRBJ2-5; D gene ambiguous. V shed 5 bases and J shed 5 bases, with 12 bases lying between them. CDR1 and CDR2 from the germline V gene are MDHEN and SYDVKM. The CDR3 runs 13 residues. The whole variable domain, filled in from reference TRBV28 and TRBJ2-5, reads DVKVTQSSRYLVKRTGEKVFLECVQDMDHENMFWYRQDPGLGLRLIYFSYDVKMKEKGDIPEGYSVSREKKERFSLILESASTNQTSMYLCASSRTSWETQYFGPGTRLLVL.

In DNA, the CDR3 is TGTGCCAGCAGTTTCAGGGGTAGCTCCTACGAGCAGTACTTC. As protein: CASSFRGSSYEQYF. The rearrangement links TRBV27 to TRBJ2-7, with TRBD1 as a possible D gene (6 bases). This CDR3 has 14 amino acids. Germline V gene sequence: CDR1 MNHEY, CDR2 SMNVEV (reference sequence). Trimming took off 3 bases at V and 0 bases at J, with 9 bases between the two ends.

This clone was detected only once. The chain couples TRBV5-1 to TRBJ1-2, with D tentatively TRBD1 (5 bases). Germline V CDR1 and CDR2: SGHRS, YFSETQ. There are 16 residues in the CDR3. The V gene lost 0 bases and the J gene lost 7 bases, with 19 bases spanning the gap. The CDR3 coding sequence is TGCGCCAGCAGCTTGGCCCGGGGGGGGTCGATGTCTGGCTACACCTTC. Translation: CASSLARGGSMSGYTF.

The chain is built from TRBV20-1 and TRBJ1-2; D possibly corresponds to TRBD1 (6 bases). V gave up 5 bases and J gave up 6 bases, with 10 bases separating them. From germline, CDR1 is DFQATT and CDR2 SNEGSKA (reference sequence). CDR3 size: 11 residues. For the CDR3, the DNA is TGCAGTGCTCAACACAGGGATGGCTACACCTTC. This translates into CSAQHRDGYTF.

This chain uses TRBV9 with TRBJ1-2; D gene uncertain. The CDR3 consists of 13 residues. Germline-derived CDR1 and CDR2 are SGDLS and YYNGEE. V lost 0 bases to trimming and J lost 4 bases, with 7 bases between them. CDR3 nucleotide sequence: TGTGCCAGCAGCGTAGGGCACCCCTATGGCTACACCTTC. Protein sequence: CASSVGHPYGYTF.

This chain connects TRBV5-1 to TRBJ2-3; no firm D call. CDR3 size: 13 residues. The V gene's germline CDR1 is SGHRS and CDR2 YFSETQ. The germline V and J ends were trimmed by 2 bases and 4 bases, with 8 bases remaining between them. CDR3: CASSFKGSDTQYF. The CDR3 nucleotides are TGCGCCAGCAGCTTCAAGGGCTCAGATACGCAGTATTTT.

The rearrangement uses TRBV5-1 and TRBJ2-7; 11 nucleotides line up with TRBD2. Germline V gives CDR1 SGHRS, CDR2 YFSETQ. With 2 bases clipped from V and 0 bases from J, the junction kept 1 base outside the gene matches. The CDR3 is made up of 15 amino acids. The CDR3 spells CASSFTSGSSYEQYF. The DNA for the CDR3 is TGCGCCAGCAGCTTTACTAGCGGGAGCTCCTACGAGCAGTACTTC.

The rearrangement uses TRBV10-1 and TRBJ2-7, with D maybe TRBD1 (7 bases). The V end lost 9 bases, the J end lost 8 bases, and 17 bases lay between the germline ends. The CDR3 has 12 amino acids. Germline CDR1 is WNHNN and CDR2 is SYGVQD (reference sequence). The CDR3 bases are TGCGCCAGTGGACAGGACTACGACAAGCAGTACTTC. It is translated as CASGQDYDKQYF.

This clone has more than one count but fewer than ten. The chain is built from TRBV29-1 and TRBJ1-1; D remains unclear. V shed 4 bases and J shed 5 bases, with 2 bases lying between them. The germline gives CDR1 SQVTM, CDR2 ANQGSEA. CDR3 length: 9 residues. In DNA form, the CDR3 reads TGCAGCGTTGTAACTGAAGCTTTCTTT. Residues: CSVVTEAFF.

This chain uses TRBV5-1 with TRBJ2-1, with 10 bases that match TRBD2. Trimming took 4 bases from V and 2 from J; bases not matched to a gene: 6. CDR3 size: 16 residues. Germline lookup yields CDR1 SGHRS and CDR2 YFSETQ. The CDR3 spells CASSGEGTSAYNEQFF. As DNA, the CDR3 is TGCGCCAGCAGCGGGGAAGGGACTAGCGCCTACAATGAGCAGTTCTTC.

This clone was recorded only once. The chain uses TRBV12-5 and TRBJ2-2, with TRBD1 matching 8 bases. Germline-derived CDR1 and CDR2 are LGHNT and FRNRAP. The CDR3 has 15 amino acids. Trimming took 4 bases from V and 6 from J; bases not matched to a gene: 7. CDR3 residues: CASGSRTGFPGELFF. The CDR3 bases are TGTGCTAGTGGTTCCCGGACAGGGTTCCCCGGGGAGCTGTTTTTT.

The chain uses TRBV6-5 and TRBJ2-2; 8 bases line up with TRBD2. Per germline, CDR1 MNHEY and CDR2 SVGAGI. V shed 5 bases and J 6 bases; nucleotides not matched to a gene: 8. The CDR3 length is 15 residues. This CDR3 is CASSALAGGAGELFF. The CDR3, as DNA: TGTGCCAGCAGTGCCTTGGCGGGGGGAGCCGGGGAGCTGTTTTTT.

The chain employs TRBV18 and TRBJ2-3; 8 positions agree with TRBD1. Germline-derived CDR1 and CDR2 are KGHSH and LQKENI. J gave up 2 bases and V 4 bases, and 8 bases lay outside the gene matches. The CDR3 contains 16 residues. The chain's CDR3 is CASSQLGQATTDTQYF. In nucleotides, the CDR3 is TGTGCCAGCTCACAACTGGGACAGGCCACCACAGATACGCAGTATTTT.

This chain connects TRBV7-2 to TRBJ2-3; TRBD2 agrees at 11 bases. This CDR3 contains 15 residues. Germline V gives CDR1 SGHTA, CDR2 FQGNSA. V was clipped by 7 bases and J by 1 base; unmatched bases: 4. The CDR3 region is CASMASGGRTDTQYF. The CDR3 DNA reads TGTGCCAGCATGGCTAGCGGGGGGCGCACAGATACGCAGTATTTT.

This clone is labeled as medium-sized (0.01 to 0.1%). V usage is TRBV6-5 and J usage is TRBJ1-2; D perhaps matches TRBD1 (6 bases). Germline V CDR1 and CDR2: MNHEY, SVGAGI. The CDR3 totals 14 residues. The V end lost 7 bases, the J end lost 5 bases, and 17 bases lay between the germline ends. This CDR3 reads CASKTSGTPYGYTF. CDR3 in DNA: TGTGCCAGCAAGACTTCCGGGACACCATATGGCTACACCTTC.

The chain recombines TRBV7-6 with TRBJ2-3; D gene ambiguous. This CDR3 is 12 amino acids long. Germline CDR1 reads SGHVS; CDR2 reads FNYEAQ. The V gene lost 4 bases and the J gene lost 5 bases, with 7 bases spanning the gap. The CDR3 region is CASSYYRDTQYF. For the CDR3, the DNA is TGTGCCAGCAGCTATTACCGAGATACGCAGTATTTT.